The present TCR beta chain was sequenced within a study of blood T cell repertoires in COVID-19. Study-wide background: Sites across the United States, Italy and Spain contributed samples from acute and convalescent COVID-19.

Authors' methods: Nucleated cell number was recorded as an estimate derived from reference gene primer amplification. Sequencing was performed with immunoSEQ multiplex PCR; in TCRdb, only in-frame clones are kept and a portion is missing. V and J calls and clone size come straight from that table; D and trimming were deduced from the DNA. This sample yields roughly 320,000 clones, of which 90% to 95% are seen a single time; roughly 3.6% belongs to the top ten. Everyone who took part was roughly 18 to 95 years old, and they came from 20 to 25 US areas. Up to 2 weeks before entering the study, exposed participants had met a COVID-19 case. The CDR3 is 15 residues long. Trimming took 5 bases from V and 10 from J; bases not matched to a gene: 11. Per the germline V gene, CDR1 is SEHNR and CDR2 is FQNEAQ (reference sequence).

This receptor was identified in a woman in her 30s who had been exposed to COVID-19. Input material: PBMCs or T cells enriched from blood (not recorded which). The rearrangement uses TRBV7-9 and TRBJ2-5; 12 bases line up with TRBD2. The CDR3 DNA follows: TGTGCCAGCAGCCGCCCGTGGGCTAGCGGGGGGGACCAGTACTTC. Translation gives CASSRPWASGGDQYF.